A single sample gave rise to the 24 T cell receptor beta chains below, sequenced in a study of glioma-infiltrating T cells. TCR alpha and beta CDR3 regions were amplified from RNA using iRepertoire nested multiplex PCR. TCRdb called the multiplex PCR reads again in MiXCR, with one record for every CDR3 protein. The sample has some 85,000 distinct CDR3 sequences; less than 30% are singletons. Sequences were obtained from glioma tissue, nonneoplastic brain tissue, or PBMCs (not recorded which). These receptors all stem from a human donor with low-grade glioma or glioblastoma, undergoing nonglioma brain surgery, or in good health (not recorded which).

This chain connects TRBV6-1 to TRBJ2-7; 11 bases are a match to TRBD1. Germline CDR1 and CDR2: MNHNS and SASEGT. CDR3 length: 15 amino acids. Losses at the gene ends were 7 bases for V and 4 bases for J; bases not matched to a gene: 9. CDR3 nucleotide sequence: TGTGCCAGCATGGAAGGACAGGGGGCCTGGTACGAGCAGTACTTC. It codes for CASMEGQGAWYEQYF.

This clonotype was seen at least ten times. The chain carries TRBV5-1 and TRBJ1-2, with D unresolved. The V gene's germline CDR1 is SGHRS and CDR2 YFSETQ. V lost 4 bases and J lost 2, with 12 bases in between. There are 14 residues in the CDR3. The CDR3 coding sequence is TGCGCCAGCAGCGATCCCCGGGAAAACTATGGCTACACCTTC. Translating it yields CASSDPRENYGYTF. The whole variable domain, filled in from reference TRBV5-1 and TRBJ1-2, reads KAGVTQTPRYLIKTRGQQVTLSCSPISGHRSVSWYQQTPGQGLQFLFEYFSETQRNKGNFPGRFSGRQFSNSRSEMNVSTLELGDSALYLCASSDPRENYGYTFGSGTRLTVV.

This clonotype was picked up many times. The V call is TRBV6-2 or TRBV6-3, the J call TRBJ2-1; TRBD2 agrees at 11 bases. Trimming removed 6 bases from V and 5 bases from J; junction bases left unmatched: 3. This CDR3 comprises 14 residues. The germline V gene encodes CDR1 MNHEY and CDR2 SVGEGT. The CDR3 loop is CASRTSGTDNEQFF. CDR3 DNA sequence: TGTGCCAGCAGGACTAGCGGGACGGACAATGAGCAGTTCTTC.

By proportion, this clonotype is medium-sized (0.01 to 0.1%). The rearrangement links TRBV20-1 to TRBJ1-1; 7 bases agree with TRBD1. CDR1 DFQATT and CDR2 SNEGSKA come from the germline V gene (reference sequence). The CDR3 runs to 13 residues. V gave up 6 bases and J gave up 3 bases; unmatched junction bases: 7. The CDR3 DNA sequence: TGCAGTGCACAAGGCGGACAGGACACTGAAGCTTTCTTT. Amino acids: CSAQGGQDTEAFF.

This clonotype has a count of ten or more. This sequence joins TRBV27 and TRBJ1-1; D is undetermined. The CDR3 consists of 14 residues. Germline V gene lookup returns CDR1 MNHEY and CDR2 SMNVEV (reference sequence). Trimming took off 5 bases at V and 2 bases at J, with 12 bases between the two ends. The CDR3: CASSPSPGNTEAFF. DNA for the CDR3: TGTGCCAGCAGTCCCTCCCCAGGTAACACTGAAGCTTTCTTT.

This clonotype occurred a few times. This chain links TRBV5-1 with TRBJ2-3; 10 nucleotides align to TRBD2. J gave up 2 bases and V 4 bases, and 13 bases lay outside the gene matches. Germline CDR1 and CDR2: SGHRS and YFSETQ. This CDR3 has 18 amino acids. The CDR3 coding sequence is TGCGCCAGCAGCCGCAAGCCAGCTAGCGGGAGCTACACAGATACGCAGTATTTT. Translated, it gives CASSRKPASGSYTDTQYF.

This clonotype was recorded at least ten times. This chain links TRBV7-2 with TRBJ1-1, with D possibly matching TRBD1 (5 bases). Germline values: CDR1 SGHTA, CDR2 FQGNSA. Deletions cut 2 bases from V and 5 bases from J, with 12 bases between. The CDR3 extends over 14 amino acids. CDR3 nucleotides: TGTGCCAGCAGCTTACAGGCGGGGCGGACTGAAGCTTTCTTT. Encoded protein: CASSLQAGRTEAFF.

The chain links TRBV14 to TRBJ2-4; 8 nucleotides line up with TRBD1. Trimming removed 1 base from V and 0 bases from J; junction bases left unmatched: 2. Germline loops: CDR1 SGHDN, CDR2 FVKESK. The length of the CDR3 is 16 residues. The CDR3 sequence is CASSQGTGIAKNIQYF. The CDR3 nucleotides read TGTGCCAGCAGCCAAGGGACAGGGATAGCCAAAAACATTCAGTACTTC.

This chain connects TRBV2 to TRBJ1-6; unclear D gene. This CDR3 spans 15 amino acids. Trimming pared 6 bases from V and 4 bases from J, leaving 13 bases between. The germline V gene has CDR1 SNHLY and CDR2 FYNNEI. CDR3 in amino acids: CASSNLQYYNSPLHF. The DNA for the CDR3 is TGTGCCAGCAGCAACTTACAGTATTATAATTCACCCCTCCACTTT.

CDR3: CSARDGAWGSYEQYF. The CDR3 coding sequence is TGCAGTGCTAGAGACGGCGCATGGGGCTCCTACGAGCAGTACTTC. This rearrangement joins TRBV20-1 to TRBJ2-7, with unresolved D. V was clipped by 0 bases and J by 0 bases, with 12 bases between them. This CDR3 is built from 15 residues. CDR1 and CDR2 (germline): DFQATT, SNEGSKA (reference sequence).

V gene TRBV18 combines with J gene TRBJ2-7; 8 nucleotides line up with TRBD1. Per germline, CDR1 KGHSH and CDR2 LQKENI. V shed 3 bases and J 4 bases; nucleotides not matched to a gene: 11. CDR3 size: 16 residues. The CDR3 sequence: CASSPLALQGGYEQYF. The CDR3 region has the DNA TGTGCCAGCTCACCTTTGGCGCTACAGGGGGGATACGAGCAGTACTTC.

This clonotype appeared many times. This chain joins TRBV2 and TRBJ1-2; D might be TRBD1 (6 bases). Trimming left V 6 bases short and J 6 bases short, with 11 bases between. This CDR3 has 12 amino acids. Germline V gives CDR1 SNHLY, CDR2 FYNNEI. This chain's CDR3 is CASRWTEDGYTF. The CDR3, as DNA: TGTGCCAGCAGATGGACAGAGGATGGCTACACCTTC.

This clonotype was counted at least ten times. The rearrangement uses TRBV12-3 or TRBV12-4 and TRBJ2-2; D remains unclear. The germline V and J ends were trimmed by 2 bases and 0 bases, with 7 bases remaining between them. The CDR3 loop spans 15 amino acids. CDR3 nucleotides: TGTGCCAGCAGTTTAATGGGTTCGAACACCGGGGAGCTGTTTTTT. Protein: CASSLMGSNTGELFF.

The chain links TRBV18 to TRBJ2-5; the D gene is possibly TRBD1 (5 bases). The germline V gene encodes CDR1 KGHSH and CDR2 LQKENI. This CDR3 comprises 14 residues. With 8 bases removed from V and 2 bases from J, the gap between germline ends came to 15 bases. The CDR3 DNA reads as TGTGCCAGCCCACGGACATCCACTCAAGAGACCCAGTACTTC. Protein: CASPRTSTQETQYF.

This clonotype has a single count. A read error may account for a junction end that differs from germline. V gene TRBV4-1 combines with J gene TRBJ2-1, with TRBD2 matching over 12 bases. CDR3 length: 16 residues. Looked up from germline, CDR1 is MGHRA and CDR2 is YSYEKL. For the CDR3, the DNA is TGCGTCAGCAGCCAGGACCCTAGCGGGAGGGCCTATGAGCAGTTCTTC. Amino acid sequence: CVSSQDPSGRAYEQFF.

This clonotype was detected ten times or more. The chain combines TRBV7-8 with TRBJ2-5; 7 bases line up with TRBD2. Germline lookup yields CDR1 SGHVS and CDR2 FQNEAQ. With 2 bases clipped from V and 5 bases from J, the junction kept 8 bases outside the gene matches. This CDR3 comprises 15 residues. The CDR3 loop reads CASSLHGGSLETQYF. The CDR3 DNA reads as TGTGCCAGCAGCTTACACGGGGGGAGCTTGGAGACCCAGTACTTC.

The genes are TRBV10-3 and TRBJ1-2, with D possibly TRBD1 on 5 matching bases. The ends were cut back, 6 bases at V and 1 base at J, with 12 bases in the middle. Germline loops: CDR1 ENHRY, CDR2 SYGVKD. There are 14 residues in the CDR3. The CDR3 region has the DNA TGTGCCATCAGAGGGGACGGAGTTAACTATGGCTACACCTTC. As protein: CAIRGDGVNYGYTF.

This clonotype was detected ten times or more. CDR3 DNA sequence: TGTGCCATCAGTGGGGGACGGGTCTCTGGAAACACCATATATTTT. This sequence encodes CAISGGRVSGNTIYF. The chain uses TRBV10-3 and TRBJ1-3, with D maybe TRBD1 (5 bases). With 4 bases removed from V and 0 bases from J, the gap between germline ends came to 10 bases. CDR1 and CDR2 from the germline V gene are ENHRY and SYGVKD. This CDR3 spans 15 amino acids.

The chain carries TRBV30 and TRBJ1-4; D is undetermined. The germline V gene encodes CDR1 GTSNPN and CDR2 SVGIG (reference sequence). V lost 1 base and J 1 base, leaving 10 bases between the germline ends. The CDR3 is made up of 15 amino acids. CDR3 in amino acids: CAWSEERETNEKLFF. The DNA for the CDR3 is TGTGCCTGGAGTGAGGAAAGGGAAACTAATGAAAAACTGTTTTTT.

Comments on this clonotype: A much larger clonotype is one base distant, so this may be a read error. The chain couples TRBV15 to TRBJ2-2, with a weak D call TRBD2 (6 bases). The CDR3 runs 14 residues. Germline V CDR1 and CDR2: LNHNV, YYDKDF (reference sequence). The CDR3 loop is CATSRAIGTGGLFF. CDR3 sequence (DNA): TGTGCCACCAGCAGAGCAATAGGCACCGGGGGGCTGTTTTTT.

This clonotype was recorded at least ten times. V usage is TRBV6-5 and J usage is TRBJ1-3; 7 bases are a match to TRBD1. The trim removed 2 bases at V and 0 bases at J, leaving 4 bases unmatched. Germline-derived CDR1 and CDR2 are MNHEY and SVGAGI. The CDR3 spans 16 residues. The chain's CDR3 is CASSYGGTVSGNTIYF. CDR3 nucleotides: TGTGCCAGCAGTTACGGGGGGACAGTCTCTGGAAACACCATATATTTT.

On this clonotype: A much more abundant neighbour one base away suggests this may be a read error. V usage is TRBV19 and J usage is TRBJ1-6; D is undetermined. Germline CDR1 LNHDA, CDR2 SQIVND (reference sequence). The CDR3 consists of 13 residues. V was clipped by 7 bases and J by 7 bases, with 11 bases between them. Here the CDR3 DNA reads TGTGCCAGTAAGGAAGGGTGGAATTCACCCCTCCACTTT. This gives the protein CASKEGWNSPLHF.

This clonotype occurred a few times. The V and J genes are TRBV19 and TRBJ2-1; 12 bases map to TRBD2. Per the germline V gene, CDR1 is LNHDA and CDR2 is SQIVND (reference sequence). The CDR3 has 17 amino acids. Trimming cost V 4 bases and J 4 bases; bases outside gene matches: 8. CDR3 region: CASSRPSGGASYNEQFF. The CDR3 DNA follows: TGTGCCAGTAGTAGGCCTAGCGGGGGGGCTTCGTACAATGAGCAGTTCTTC.

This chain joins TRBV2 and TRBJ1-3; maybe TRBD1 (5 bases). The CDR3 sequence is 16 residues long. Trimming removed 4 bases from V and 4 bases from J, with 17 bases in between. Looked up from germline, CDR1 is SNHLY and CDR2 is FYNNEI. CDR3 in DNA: TGTGCCAGCAGTGTTCAGGGACTGATTTCAGGAAACACCATATATTTT. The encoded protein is CASSVQGLISGNTIYF.